The clone carrying this T cell receptor (beta chain) was observed a single time. Its antigen remains unknown. Those patients who had chemo-refractory metastatic non-small-cell lung cancer were given focal radiation along with CTLA-4 blockade through ipilimumab. The data were produced by immunoSEQ multiplex PCR, yet TCRdb's version contains in-frame clones alone and is incomplete. Among approximately 57,000 clones, approximately 84% were seen once, and the ten largest hold roughly 6.7%. Germline CDR1 reads SGHTA; CDR2 reads FQGNSA. CDR3 length equals 16 residues. With 3 bases clipped from V and 9 bases from J, the junction kept 13 bases outside the gene matches. This specimen belongs to a study of radiotherapy plus CTLA-4 blockade in lung cancer. Study-wide results and caveats: In blood, tumor-derived TCR clones expanded after radiotherapy plus ipilimumab.

The chain joins TRBV7-2 to TRBJ2-5; 10 bases map to TRBD2. The sample was peripheral blood, taken from a patient treated with radiotherapy plus ipilimumab. The clonotype comes from a human donor with non-small cell lung cancer whose response to radiotherapy plus ipilimumab could not be evaluated. In DNA form, the CDR3 reads TGTGCCAGCAGCTTCTGGGTAGCGGGAGGAGCCCAGGCCCAGTACTTC. Protein: CASSFWVAGGAQAQYF.